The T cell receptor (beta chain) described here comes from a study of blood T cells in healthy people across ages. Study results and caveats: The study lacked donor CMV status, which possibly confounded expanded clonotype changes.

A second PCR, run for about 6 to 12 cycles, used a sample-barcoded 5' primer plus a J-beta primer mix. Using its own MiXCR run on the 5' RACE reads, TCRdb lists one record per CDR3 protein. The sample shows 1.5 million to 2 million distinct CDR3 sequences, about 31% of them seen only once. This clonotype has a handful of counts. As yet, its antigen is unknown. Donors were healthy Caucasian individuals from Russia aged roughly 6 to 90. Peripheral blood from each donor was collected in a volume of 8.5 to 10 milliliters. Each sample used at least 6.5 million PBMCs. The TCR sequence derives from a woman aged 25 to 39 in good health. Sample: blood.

The CDR3, as DNA: TGCAGTGCTAGAGATCTTCATAGCGGGAAGAGCTCCTACGAGCAGTACTTC. It is translated as CSARDLHSGKSSYEQYF. The J gene is TRBJ2-7, the V gene TRBV20-1; 8 nucleotides agree with TRBD2. CDR1 and CDR2 from the germline V gene are DFQATT and SNEGSKA (reference sequence). Trimming took 0 bases from V and 0 from J; bases not matched to a gene: 10. The CDR3 loop spans 17 amino acids.